This is a list of T cell receptor beta chains from one sample in a study of shared T cell receptors in the human thymus. Clones were read by immunoSEQ multiplex PCR, and TCRdb kept only the in-frame ones, dropping some. The sample includes some 640,000 clones, about 87% seen only once; the top ten take roughly 0.0094%. Another study also made use of these data, one on human thymus T cells.

The sequencing sample was made of thymocytes. The receptors come from a boy in the first two years of life with a congenital heart defect. CDR3s include the opening cysteine and the closing phenylalanine or tryptophan. D genes are given only for firm matches. Clone size is shown for a subset of rows, as once, few, many or a class of expanded clone.

V: TRBV10-3; size: -; D: -; J: TRBJ2-1; DNA: TGTGCCATCAGCCGACTAGGACCGGGATTGCCCTACAATGAGCAGTTCTTC; CDR3: CAISRLGPGLPYNEQFF
V: TRBV5-4; size: -; D: -; J: TRBJ2-7; DNA: TGTGCCAGCAGCTTTCCCGGGTGCGAGCAGTACTTC; CDR3: CASSFPGCEQYF
V: TRBV7-2; size: -; D: TRBD1; J: TRBJ1-2; DNA: TGTGCCAGCAGCTATAGATACAGGGGCGCGGACTATGGCTACACCTTC; CDR3: CASSYRYRGADYGYTF
V: TRBV19; size: few; D: -; J: TRBJ1-4; DNA: TGTGCCAGTAGTACGGGAATCAATGAAAAACTGTTTTTT; CDR3: CASSTGINEKLFF
V: TRBV4-3; size: few; D: TRBD1; J: TRBJ1-4; DNA: TGCGCCAGCAGCCATAACAGGGGGTGGAATGAAAAACTGTTTTTT; CDR3: CASSHNRGWNEKLFF
V: TRBV5-8; size: few; D: -; J: TRBJ1-1; DNA: TGTGCCAGCAGCCCCCTGGGGGCAGGGGACACTGAAGCTTTCTTT; CDR3: CASSPLGAGDTEAFF
V: TRBV11-3; size: -; D: -; J: TRBJ2-1; DNA: TGTGCCAGCAGCGTGGGACTCGATGAGCAGTTCTTC; CDR3: CASSVGLDEQFF
V: TRBV5-8; size: once; D: -; J: TRBJ2-5; DNA: TGTGCCAGCAGCTTTCGTGCGGGGGCGAACCACGTTCAGGAGACCCAGTACTTC; CDR3: CASSFRAGANHVQETQYF
V: TRBV25-1; size: -; D: -; J: TRBJ1-6; DNA: TGTGCCAGCGAAGGGGATAATTCACCCCTCCACTTT; CDR3: CASEGDNSPLHF
V: TRBV4-2; size: -; D: TRBD1; J: TRBJ2-1; DNA: TGTGCCAGCAGCCAGAACCGGGACAGGGGCCTATTGCATGAGCAGTTCTTC; CDR3: CASSQNRDRGLLHEQFF
V: TRBV4-2; size: -; D: -; J: TRBJ1-5; DNA: TGTGCCAGCAGCCAAGAGGGGGGGAAAGGGCAGCCCCAGCATTTT; CDR3: CASSQEGGKGQPQHF
V: TRBV7-9; size: -; D: -; J: TRBJ1-1; DNA: TGTGCCAGCAGCTTTACAGAGAACACTGAAGCTTTCTTT; CDR3: CASSFTENTEAFF
V: TRBV30; size: -; D: TRBD1; J: TRBJ1-6; DNA: TGTGCCTGGAGTACCGGGACAGAGTATTCACCCCTCCACTTT; CDR3: CAWSTGTEYSPLHF
V: TRBV19; size: -; D: TRBD1; J: TRBJ2-5; DNA: TGTGCCAGTAGCCGCCGGGACAGGGGTGGGGAGACCCAGTACTTC; CDR3: CASSRRDRGGETQYF
V: TRBV5-1; size: -; D: TRBD2; J: TRBJ2-5; DNA: TGCGCCAGCAGCTTGGGTAGCGGGAGAGGCCAAGAGACCCAGTACTTC; CDR3: CASSLGSGRGQETQYF
V: TRBV27; size: -; D: -; J: TRBJ2-7; DNA: TGTGCCAGCAGGATGAGCGGCCCAACCTACGAGCAGTACTTC; CDR3: CASRMSGPTYEQYF
V: TRBV5-5; size: -; D: TRBD1; J: TRBJ1-1; DNA: TGTGCCAGCACCACGGGACAGGGCCAGAACACTGAAGCTTTCTTT; CDR3: CASTTGQGQNTEAFF